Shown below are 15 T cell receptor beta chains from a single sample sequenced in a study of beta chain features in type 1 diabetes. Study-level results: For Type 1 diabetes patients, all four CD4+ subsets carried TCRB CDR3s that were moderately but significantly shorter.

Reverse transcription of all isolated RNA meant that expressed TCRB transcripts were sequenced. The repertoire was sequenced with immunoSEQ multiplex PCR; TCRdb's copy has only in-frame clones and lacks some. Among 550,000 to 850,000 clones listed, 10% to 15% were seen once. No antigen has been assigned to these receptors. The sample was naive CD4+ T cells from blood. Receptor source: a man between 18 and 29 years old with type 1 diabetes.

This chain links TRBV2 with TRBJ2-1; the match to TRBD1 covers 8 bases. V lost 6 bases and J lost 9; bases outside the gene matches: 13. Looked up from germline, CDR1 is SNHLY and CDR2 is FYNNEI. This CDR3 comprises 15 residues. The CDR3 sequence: CASSIRTGRSGEQFF. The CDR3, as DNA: TGTGCCAGCAGCATTAGGACAGGGCGATCTGGTGAGCAGTTCTTC.

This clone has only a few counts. The CDR3 here is CAWREIDRDNSPLHF. CDR3 nucleotides: TGTGCCTGGAGAGAGATCGACAGGGATAATTCACCCCTCCACTTT. This sequence joins TRBV30 and TRBJ1-6, with 7 bases fitting TRBD1. This CDR3 contains 15 residues. Unmatched junction bases numbered 7, after V lost 3 bases and J lost 5 bases. Germline V gene lookup returns CDR1 GTSNPN and CDR2 SVGIG (reference sequence).

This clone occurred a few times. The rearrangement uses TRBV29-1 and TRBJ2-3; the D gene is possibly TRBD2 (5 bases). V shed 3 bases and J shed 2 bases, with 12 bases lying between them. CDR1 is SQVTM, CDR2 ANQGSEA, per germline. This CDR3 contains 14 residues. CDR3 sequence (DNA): TGCAGCGTTGAGATCGGAGGTAACACAGATACGCAGTATTTT. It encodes CSVEIGGNTDTQYF.

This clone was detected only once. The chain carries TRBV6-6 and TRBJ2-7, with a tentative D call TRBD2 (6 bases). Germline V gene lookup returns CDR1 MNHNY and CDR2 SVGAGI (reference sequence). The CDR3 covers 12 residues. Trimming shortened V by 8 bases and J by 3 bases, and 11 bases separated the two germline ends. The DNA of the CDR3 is TGTGCCAGCGGCACTAGCAGCTACGAGCAGTACTTC. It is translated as CASGTSSYEQYF.

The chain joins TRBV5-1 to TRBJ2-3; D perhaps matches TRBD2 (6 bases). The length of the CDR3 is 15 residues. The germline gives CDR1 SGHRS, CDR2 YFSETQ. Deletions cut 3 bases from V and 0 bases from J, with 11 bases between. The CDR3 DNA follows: TGCGCCAGCAGCTGGAGGGACGGTAGCACAGATACGCAGTATTTT. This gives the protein CASSWRDGSTDTQYF.

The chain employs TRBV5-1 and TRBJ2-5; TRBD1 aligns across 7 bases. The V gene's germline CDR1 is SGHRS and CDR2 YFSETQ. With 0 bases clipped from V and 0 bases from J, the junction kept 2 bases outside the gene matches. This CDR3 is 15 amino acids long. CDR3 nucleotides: TGCGCCAGCAGCTTGGTGACAGGGTACCAAGAGACCCAGTACTTC. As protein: CASSLVTGYQETQYF.

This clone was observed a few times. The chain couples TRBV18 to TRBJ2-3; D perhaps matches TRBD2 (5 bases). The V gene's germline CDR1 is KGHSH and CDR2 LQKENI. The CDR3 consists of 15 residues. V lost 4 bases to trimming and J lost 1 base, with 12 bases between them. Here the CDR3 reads CASSLTLLGTDTQYF. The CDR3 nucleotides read TGTGCCAGCTCACTAACGCTACTAGGCACAGATACGCAGTATTTT.

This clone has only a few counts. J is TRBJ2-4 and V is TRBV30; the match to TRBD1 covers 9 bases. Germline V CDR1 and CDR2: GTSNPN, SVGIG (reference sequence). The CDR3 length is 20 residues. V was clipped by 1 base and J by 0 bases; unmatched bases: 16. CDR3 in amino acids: CAWSASGGGTGPLAKNIQYF. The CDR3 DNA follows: TGTGCCTGGAGTGCATCCGGGGGAGGGACAGGGCCCCTAGCCAAAAACATTCAGTACTTC.

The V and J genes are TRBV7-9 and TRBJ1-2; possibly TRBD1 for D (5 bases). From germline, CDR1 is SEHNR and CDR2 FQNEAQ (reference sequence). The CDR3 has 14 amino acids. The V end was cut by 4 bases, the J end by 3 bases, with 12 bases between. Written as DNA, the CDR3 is TGTGCCAGCAGCTCCAGGGAAAGCGACTATGGCTACACCTTC. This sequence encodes CASSSRESDYGYTF. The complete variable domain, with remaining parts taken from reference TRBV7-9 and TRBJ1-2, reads DTGVSQNPRHKITKRGQNVTFRCDPISEHNRLYWYRQTLGQGPEFLTYFQNEAQLEKSRLLSDRFSAERPKGSFSTLEIQRTEQGDSAMYLCASSSRESDYGYTFGSGTRLTVV.

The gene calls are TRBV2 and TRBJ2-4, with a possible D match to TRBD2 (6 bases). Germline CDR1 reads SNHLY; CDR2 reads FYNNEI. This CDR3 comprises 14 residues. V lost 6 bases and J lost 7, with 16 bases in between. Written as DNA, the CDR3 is TGTGCCAGCAGCGCGGGACTCCAATTTAACATTCAGTACTTC. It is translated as CASSAGLQFNIQYF.

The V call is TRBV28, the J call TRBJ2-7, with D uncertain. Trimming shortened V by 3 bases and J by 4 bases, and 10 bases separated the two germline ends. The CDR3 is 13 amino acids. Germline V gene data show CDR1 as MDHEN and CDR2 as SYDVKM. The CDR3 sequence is CASSLSHPYEQYF. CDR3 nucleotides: TGTGCCAGCAGTTTGAGCCATCCTTACGAGCAGTACTTC.

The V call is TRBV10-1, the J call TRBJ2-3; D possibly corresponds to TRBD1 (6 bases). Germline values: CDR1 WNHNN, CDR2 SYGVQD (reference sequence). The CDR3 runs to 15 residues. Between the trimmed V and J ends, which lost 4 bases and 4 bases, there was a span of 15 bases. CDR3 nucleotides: TGCGCCAGCAGTGTAACACAGGGTTTTCCAGATACGCAGTATTTT. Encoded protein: CASSVTQGFPDTQYF.

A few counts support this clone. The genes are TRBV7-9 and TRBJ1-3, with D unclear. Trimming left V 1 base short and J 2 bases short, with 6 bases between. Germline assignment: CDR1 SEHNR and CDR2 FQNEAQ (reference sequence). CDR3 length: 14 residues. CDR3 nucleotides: TGTGCCAGCAGCTTAGGTGGAACTGGAAACACCATATATTTT. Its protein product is CASSLGGTGNTIYF.

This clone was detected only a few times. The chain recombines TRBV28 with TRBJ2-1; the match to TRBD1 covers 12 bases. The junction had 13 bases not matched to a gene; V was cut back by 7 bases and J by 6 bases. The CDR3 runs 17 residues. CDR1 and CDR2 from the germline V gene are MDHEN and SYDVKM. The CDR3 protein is CASTPGQGAAEGNEQFF. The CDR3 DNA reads TGTGCCAGCACGCCGGGACAGGGGGCCGCGGAGGGCAATGAGCAGTTCTTC. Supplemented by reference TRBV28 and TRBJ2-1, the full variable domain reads DVKVTQSSRYLVKRTGEKVFLECVQDMDHENMFWYRQDPGLGLRLIYFSYDVKMKEKGDIPEGYSVSREKKERFSLILESASTNQTSMYLCASTPGQGAAEGNEQFFGPGTRLTVL.

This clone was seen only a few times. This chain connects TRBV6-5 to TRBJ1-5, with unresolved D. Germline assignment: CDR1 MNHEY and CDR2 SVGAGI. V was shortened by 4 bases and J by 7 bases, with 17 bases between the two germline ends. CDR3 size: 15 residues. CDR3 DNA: TGTGCCAGCAGTTCCCGGGGTGGGCACGACCAGCCCCAGCATTTT. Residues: CASSSRGGHDQPQHF.